This paragraph covers one TCR beta chain sequence. Its antigen is undetermined. This specimen belongs to a study of shared clonotypes between healthy human individuals. The protocol was immunoSEQ multiplex PCR, while the TCRdb copy is restricted to in-frame clones and leaves out a portion. The sample yields more than 850,000 clones, about four fifths seen once. Overall study findings and caveats: Generally, naive subsets (rather than memory subsets) showed larger estimated richness.

V dropped 3 bases and J dropped 3; count of bases not matched to a gene: 11. The V gene's germline CDR1 is SEHNR and CDR2 FQNEAQ (reference sequence). The CDR3 runs to 17 residues. This receptor was taken from a young man in good health. Some clones in this sample may be carry-over from other donors' samples. Sequenced sample: memory CD4+ T cells from PBMCs. Stated subset: CD45RA-negative fraction. The rearrangement links TRBV7-9 to TRBJ2-1; 7 bases match TRBD2. The CDR3 here is CASSLVREASGYNEQFF. Written as DNA, the CDR3 is TGTGCCAGCAGCTTGGTCCGGGAGGCTAGCGGCTACAATGAGCAGTTCTTC.